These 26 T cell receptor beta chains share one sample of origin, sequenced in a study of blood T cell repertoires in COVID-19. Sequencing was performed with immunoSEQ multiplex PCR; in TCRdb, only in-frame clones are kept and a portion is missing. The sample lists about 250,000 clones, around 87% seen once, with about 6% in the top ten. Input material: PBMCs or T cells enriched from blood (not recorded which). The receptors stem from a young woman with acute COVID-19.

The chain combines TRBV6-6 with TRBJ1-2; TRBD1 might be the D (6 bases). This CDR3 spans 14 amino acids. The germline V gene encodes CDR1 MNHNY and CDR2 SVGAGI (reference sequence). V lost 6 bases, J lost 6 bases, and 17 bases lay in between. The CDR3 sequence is CASSGSRGQNGYTF. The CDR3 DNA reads TGTGCCAGCAGCGGCTCCAGGGGTCAAAATGGCTACACCTTC.

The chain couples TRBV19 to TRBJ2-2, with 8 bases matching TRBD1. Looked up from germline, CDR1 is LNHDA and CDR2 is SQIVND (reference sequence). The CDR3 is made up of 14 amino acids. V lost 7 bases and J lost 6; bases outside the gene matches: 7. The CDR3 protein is CASNRDRLSGELFF. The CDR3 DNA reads TGTGCCAGTAACAGGGACAGGTTATCCGGGGAGCTGTTTTTT.

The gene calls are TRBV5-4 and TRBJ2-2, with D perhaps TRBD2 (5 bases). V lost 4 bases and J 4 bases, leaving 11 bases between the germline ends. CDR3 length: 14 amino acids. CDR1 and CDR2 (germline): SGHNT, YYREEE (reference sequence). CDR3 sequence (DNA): TGTGCCAGCAGCCCGGGCGGGCTCACCGGGGAGCTGTTTTTT. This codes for CASSPGGLTGELFF.

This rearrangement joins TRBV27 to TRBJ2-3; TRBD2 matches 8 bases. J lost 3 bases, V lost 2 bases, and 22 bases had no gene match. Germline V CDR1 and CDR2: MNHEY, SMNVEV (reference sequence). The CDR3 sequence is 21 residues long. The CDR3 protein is CASSLKSIAGGPPSETDTQYF. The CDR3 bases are TGTGCCAGCAGTTTAAAGTCAATTGCGGGGGGCCCTCCATCTGAGACAGATACGCAGTATTTT.

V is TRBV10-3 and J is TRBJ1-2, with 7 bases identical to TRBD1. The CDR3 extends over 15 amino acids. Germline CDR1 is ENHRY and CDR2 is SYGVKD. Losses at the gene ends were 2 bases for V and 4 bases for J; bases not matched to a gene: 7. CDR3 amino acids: CAISERQGGSYGYTF. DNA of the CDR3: TGTGCCATCAGTGAGAGACAGGGAGGAAGCTATGGCTACACCTTC.

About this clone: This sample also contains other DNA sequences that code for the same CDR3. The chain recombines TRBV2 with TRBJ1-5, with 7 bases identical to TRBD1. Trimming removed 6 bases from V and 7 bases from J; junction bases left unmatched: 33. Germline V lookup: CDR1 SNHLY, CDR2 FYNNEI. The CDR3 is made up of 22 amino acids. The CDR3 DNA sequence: TGTGCCAGCAGCCACCAGGGGGGCCCGACGGACAAGCTGGCAGGGCTCCGACAGCCCCAGCATTTT. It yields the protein CASSHQGGPTDKLAGLRQPQHF. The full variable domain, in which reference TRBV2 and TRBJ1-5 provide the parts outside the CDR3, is EPEVTQTPSHQVTQMGQEVILRCVPISNHLYFYWYRQILGQKVEFLVSFYNNEISEKSEIFDDQFSVERPDGSNFTLKIRSTKLEDSAMYFCASSHQGGPTDKLAGLRQPQHFGDGTRLSIL.

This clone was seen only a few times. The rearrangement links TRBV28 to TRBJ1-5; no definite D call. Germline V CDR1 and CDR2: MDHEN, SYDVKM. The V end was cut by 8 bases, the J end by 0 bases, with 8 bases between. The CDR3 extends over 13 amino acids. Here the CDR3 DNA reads TGTGCCAGCTTCCAGGATAGCAATCAGCCCCAGCATTTT. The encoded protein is CASFQDSNQPQHF.

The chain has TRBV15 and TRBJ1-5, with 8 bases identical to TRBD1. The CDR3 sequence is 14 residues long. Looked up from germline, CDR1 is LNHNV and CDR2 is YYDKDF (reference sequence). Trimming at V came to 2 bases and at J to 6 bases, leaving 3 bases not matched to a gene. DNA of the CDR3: TGTGCCACCAGCAGACCCGGACAGGGTCAGCCCCAGCATTTT. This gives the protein CATSRPGQGQPQHF.

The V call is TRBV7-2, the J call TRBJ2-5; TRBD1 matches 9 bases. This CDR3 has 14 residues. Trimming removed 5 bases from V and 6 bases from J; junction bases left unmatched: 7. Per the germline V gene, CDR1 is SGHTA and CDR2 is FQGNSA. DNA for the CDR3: TGTGCCAGCAGCCTCTTACAGGGGGCTCAGACCCAGTACTTC. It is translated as CASSLLQGAQTQYF.

In nucleotides, the CDR3 is TGTGCCAGCAGCTTGCAGGGGGCGGGTGAAAAACTGTTTTTT. It yields the protein CASSLQGAGEKLFF. The gene calls are TRBV5-4 and TRBJ1-4; 8 positions agree with TRBD1. CDR3 length: 14 residues. Looked up from germline, CDR1 is SGHNT and CDR2 is YYREEE (reference sequence). The junction had 3 bases not matched to a gene; V was cut back by 1 base and J by 7 bases.

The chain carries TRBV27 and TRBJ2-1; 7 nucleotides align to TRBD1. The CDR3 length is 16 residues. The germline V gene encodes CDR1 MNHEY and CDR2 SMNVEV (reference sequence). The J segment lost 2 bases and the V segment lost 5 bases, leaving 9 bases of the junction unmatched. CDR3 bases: TGTGCCAGCAGTCCTTTCGACAGGGATCCCTACAATGAGCAGTTCTTC. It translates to CASSPFDRDPYNEQFF.

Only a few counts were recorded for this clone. CDR3 in amino acids: CASRGSGQALGGYTF. In nucleotides, the CDR3 is TGCGCCAGCAGAGGAAGCGGACAGGCCTTAGGGGGCTACACCTTC. The rearrangement uses TRBV23-1 and TRBJ1-2; 7 nucleotides line up with TRBD1. TRBV23-1 is an ORF for which the function is uncertain. Trimming took 6 bases from V and 8 from J; bases not matched to a gene: 15. This CDR3 comprises 15 residues.

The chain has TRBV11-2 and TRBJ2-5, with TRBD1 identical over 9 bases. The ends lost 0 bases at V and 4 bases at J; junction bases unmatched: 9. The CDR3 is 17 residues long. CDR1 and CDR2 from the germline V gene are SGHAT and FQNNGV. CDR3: CASSLDVRGQGGETQYF. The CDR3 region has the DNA TGTGCCAGCAGCTTAGATGTTAGGGGACAGGGAGGAGAGACCCAGTACTTC.

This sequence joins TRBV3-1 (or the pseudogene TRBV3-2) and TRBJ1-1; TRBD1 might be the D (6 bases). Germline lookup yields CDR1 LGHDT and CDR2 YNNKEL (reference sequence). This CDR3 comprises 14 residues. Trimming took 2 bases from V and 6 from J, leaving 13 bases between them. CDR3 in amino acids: CASSQRTAYAEAFF. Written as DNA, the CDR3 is TGTGCCAGCAGCCAAAGGACAGCTTACGCTGAAGCTTTCTTT.

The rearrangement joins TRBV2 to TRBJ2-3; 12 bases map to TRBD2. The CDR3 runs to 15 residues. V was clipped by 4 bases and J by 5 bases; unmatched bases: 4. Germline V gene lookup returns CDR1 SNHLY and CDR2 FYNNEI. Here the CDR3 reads CASSALAGGRDTQYF. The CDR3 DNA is TGTGCCAGCAGTGCTCTAGCGGGGGGGCGAGATACGCAGTATTTT.

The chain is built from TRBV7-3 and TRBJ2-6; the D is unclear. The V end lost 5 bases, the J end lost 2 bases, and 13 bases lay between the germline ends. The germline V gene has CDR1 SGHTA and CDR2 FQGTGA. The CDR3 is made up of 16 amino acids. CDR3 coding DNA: TGTGCCAGCAGCCCGCATGGTAACACTGGGGCCAACGTCCTGACTTTC. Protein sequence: CASSPHGNTGANVLTF.

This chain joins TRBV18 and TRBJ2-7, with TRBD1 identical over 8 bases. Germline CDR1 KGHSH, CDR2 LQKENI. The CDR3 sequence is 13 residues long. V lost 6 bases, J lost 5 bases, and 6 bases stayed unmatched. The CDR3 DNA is TGTGCCAGCTCCGAGGACAGGGCACACGAGCAGTACTTC. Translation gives CASSEDRAHEQYF.

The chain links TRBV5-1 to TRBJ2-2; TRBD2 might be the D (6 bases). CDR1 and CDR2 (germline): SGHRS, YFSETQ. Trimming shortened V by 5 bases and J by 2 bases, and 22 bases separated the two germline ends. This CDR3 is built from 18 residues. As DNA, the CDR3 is TGCGCCAGCAGGCACTTTGCAGGTGGTAGCGGAAACACCGGGGAGCTGTTTTTT. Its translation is CASRHFAGGSGNTGELFF.

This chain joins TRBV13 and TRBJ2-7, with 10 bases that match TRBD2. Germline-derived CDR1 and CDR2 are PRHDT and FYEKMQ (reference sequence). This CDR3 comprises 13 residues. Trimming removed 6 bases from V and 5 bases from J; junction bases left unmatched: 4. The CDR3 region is CASSPSGSHEQYF. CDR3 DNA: TGTGCCAGCAGTCCTAGCGGGAGCCACGAGCAGTACTTC.

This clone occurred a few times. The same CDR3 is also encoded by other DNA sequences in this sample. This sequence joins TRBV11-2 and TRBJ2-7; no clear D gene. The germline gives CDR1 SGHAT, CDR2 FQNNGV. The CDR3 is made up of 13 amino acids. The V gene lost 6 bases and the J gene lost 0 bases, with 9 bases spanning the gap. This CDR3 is CASSPGLSYEQYF. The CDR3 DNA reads TGTGCCAGCAGTCCGGGTCTCTCCTACGAGCAGTACTTC.

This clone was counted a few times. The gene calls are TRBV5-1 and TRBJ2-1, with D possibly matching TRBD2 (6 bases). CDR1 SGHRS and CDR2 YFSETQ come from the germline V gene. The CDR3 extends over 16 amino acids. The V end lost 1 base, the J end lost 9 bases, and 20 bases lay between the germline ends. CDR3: CASSLYGGGGSGEQFF. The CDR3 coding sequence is TGCGCCAGCAGCTTGTATGGTGGTGGAGGGTCTGGTGAGCAGTTCTTC.

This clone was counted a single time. The CDR3 DNA is TGTGCCAGCTCACCCCTCGGGACAGGGGGCGCGGGTCTCTCTGGAAACACCATATATTTT. Protein sequence: CASSPLGTGGAGLSGNTIYF. The chain combines TRBV18 with TRBJ1-3; 12 nucleotides align to TRBD1. V trimming: 3 bases; J trimming: 0 bases; junction bases outside the gene matches: 12. Germline V gene lookup returns CDR1 KGHSH and CDR2 LQKENI. CDR3 length: 20 residues.

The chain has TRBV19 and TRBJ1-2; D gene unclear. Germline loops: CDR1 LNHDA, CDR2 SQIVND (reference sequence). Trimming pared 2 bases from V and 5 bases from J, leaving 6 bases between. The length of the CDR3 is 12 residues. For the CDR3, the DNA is TGTGCCAGTAGTATACCCGTATATGGCTACACCTTC. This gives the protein CASSIPVYGYTF.

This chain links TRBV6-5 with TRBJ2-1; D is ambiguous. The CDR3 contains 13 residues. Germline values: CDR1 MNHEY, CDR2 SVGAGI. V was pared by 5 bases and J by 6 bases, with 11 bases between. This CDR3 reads CASSTEPANEQFF. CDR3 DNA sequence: TGTGCCAGCAGTACAGAACCAGCCAATGAGCAGTTCTTC.

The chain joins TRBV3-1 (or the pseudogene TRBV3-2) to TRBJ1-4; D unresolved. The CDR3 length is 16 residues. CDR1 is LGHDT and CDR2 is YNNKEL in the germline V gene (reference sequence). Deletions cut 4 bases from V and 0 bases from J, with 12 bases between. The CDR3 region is CASSPQGRATNEKLFF. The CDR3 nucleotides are TGTGCCAGCAGCCCCCAAGGGAGGGCAACTAATGAAAAACTGTTTTTT.

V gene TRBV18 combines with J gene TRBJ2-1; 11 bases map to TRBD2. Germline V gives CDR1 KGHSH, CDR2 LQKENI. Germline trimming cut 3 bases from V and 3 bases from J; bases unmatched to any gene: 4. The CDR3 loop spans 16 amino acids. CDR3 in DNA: TGTGCCAGCTCACCCCGGACTAGCGGGTTCTACAATGAGCAGTTCTTC. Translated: CASSPRTSGFYNEQFF.